One sample yielded the 7 T cell receptor beta chains listed below, sequenced in a study of blood T cells in healthy people across ages. Through a sample-barcoded 5' primer and a J-beta primer mix, a second PCR was run for roughly 7 to 11 cycles. TCRdb reprocessed the 5' RACE reads with MiXCR, giving one entry per CDR3 protein. The data show about 620,000 distinct CDR3 sequences, with about 21% seen just once and roughly 3.9% held by the top ten. Material: blood. The source is a man between 65 and 80 years old in good health.

The CDR3 sequence: CASSPNLRGVHHGYTF. The CDR3 DNA reads TGTGCCAGCAGCCCCAACCTCAGAGGGGTTCACCATGGCTACACCTTC. The gene calls are TRBV4-2 and TRBJ1-2; D is possibly TRBD1 (5 bases). Looked up from germline, CDR1 is LGHNA and CDR2 is YNFKEQ. The germline V and J ends were trimmed by 4 bases and 6 bases, with 21 bases remaining between them. The CDR3 contains 16 residues.

The chain joins TRBV15 to TRBJ2-7; D is perhaps TRBD1 (5 bases). Germline CDR1 LNHNV, CDR2 YYDKDF (reference sequence). V lost 5 bases to trimming and J lost 2 bases, with 16 bases between them. This CDR3 region has 15 residues. Here the CDR3 reads CATSYMDAGTYEQYF. DNA for the CDR3: TGTGCCACCAGCTACATGGATGCAGGGACCTACGAGCAGTACTTC.

This clonotype was observed a few times. V and J are TRBV2 and TRBJ2-3, with a possible D match to TRBD2 (6 bases). V lost 0 bases, J lost 2 bases, and 18 bases lay in between. Germline loops: CDR1 SNHLY, CDR2 FYNNEI. This CDR3 contains 18 residues. The DNA for the CDR3 is TGTGCCAGCAGTGAAGCCTTAAGCGGAGGGTTGCCCACAGATACGCAGTATTTT. Encoded protein: CASSEALSGGLPTDTQYF.

This rearrangement joins TRBV2 to TRBJ2-3, with D tentatively TRBD1 (6 bases). There are 15 residues in the CDR3. The germline CDR1 and CDR2 sequences are SNHLY and FYNNEI. V was pared by 7 bases and J by 1 base, with 15 bases between. The CDR3 DNA reads as TGTGCCAGCAAGAATTCGGGACAACGCACAGATACGCAGTATTTT. It is translated as CASKNSGQRTDTQYF. Filled out from reference TRBV2 and TRBJ2-3, the complete variable domain reads EPEVTQTPSHQVTQMGQEVILRCVPISNHLYFYWYRQILGQKVEFLVSFYNNEISEKSEIFDDQFSVERPDGSNFTLKIRSTKLEDSAMYFCASKNSGQRTDTQYFGPGTRLTVL.

This clonotype was detected only a few times. The chain uses TRBV7-3 and TRBJ2-5; TRBD2 might be the D (6 bases). The ends were cut back, 0 bases at V and 5 bases at J, with 13 bases in the middle. The CDR3 extends over 15 amino acids. Looked up from germline, CDR1 is SGHTA and CDR2 is FQGTGA. CDR3 coding DNA: TGTGCCAGCAGCTTAACGTCCCAGGGAGGCGAGACCCAGTACTTC. Protein sequence: CASSLTSQGGETQYF. Based on the CDR3 plus reference TRBV7-3 and TRBJ2-5, the full variable domain is GAGVSQTPSNKVTEKGKYVELRCDPISGHTALYWYRQSLGQGPEFLIYFQGTGAADDSGLPNDRFFAVRPEGSVSTLKIQRTERGDSAVYLCASSLTSQGGETQYFGPGTRLLVL.

Notes on this clonotype: The germline gene is not matched at one end of the junction; a read error may be the cause. The chain joins TRBV3-1 to TRBJ2-4, with a possible D match to TRBD1 (5 bases). The CDR3 sequence is 14 residues long. Germline V CDR1 and CDR2: LGHDT, YNNKEL (reference sequence). CDR3 nucleotide sequence: TGTGCCAGCAGCTCTTGCTTGACAGAAAATATTCAGTACTTC. It translates to CASSSCLTENIQYF.

The sample holds a few counts of this clonotype. The junction departs from the called germline gene at one end, perhaps through a read error. The V and J genes are TRBV7-7 and TRBJ2-5, with 8 bases matching TRBD1. Germline values: CDR1 SSHAT, CDR2 FNYEAQ (reference sequence). CDR3 length: 15 amino acids. CDR3 nucleotides: TGTGCTAGCAGTTCCGGACAGGGTCCGGCAGAGACCCAGTACTTC. Amino acids: CASSSGQGPAETQYF.